These 22 T cell receptor beta chains were sequenced from one sample in a study of blood T cell repertoires in COVID-19. Sequencing was performed with immunoSEQ multiplex PCR; in TCRdb, only in-frame clones are kept and a portion is missing. The table lists tens of thousands of clones, over 80% of them singletons. The sequenced material came from peripheral blood. These receptors were obtained from a human donor in a cohort sampled during active COVID-19.

The chain employs TRBV6-5 and TRBJ2-7; 12 bases align to TRBD2. Looked up from germline, CDR1 is MNHEY and CDR2 is SVGAGI. Trimming took 10 bases from V and 4 from J; bases not matched to a gene: 8. CDR3 length: 14 residues. The CDR3 coding sequence is TGTGCCACCCGACTAGCGGGAGTCGGTTACGAGCAGTACTTC. As protein: CATRLAGVGYEQYF.

This CDR3 is CASSLGGSYEQYF. Here the CDR3 DNA reads TGTGCCAGCAGTCTCGGCGGCTCCTACGAGCAGTACTTC. J is TRBJ2-7 and V is TRBV25-1; unclear D gene. With 5 bases removed from V and 0 bases from J, the gap between germline ends came to 8 bases. Per the germline V gene, CDR1 is MGHDK and CDR2 is SYGVNS. This CDR3 region has 13 residues.

The chain employs TRBV7-8 and TRBJ2-5; D is possibly TRBD2 (5 bases). V shed 5 bases and J shed 2 bases, with 15 bases lying between them. Germline CDR1 and CDR2: SGHVS and FQNEAQ. The CDR3 is made up of 15 amino acids. CDR3 loop: CASSPGAAVQETQYF. CDR3 bases: TGTGCCAGCAGCCCCGGCGCAGCGGTACAAGAGACCCAGTACTTC.

DNA of the CDR3: TGTGCCAGCAGTTTCCGGGGTATGTCCTACAATGAGCAGTTCTTC. Translation gives CASSFRGMSYNEQFF. This chain uses TRBV27 with TRBJ2-1, with D maybe TRBD2 (5 bases). The CDR3 length is 15 residues. Trimming shortened V by 3 bases and J by 1 base, and 10 bases separated the two germline ends. Germline assignment: CDR1 MNHEY and CDR2 SMNVEV (reference sequence).

The chain has TRBV7-2 and TRBJ1-1; D perhaps matches TRBD1 (5 bases). CDR1 and CDR2 from the germline V gene are SGHTA and FQGNSA. This CDR3 contains 15 residues. Trimming shortened V by 0 bases and J by 4 bases, and 12 bases separated the two germline ends. CDR3 in DNA: TGTGCCAGCAGCTTAGCCCCGGGGGGACCCACTGAAGCTTTCTTT. This encodes CASSLAPGGPTEAFF.

The chain carries TRBV6-5 and TRBJ2-5; possibly TRBD1 for D (6 bases). The V end lost 0 bases, the J end lost 5 bases, and 16 bases lay between the germline ends. This CDR3 is built from 16 residues. Germline V gene lookup returns CDR1 MNHEY and CDR2 SVGAGI. The CDR3 here is CASSYSRLGAAETQYF. The CDR3 DNA is TGTGCCAGCAGTTACTCGAGATTGGGGGCCGCGGAGACCCAGTACTTC.

V gene TRBV5-1 combines with J gene TRBJ1-4, with D uncertain. CDR3 length: 15 residues. The V end lost 0 bases, the J end lost 5 bases, and 11 bases lay between the germline ends. Looked up from germline, CDR1 is SGHRS and CDR2 is YFSETQ. This CDR3 is CASSLARGVNEKLFF. Here the CDR3 DNA reads TGCGCCAGCAGCTTGGCCCGGGGTGTGAATGAAAAACTGTTTTTT.

V and J are TRBV27 and TRBJ1-1; 9 bases are a match to TRBD1. Germline CDR1 is MNHEY and CDR2 is SMNVEV (reference sequence). This CDR3 comprises 16 residues. The trim removed 6 bases at V and 0 bases at J, leaving 8 bases unmatched. The CDR3 DNA sequence: TGTGCCAGCAGCCTATTCGGGACAGGGATGAACACTGAAGCTTTCTTT. This sequence encodes CASSLFGTGMNTEAFF.

The V gene is TRBV27, the J gene TRBJ1-1; D is uncertain. Germline lookup yields CDR1 MNHEY and CDR2 SMNVEV (reference sequence). The ends were cut back, 5 bases at V and 2 bases at J, with 15 bases in the middle. CDR3 size: 15 residues. This CDR3 is CASSPGPFLNTEAFF. In DNA, the CDR3 is TGTGCCAGCAGTCCTGGGCCCTTCCTCAACACTGAAGCTTTCTTT.

This clone turned up a few times. This chain joins TRBV27 and TRBJ1-6, with a possible D match to TRBD1 (6 bases). Trimming removed 4 bases from V and 5 bases from J, with 9 bases in between. The germline V gene has CDR1 MNHEY and CDR2 SMNVEV (reference sequence). CDR3 length: 14 amino acids. The CDR3 coding sequence is TGTGCCAGCAGTTCCCAGGGGCATAATTCACCCCTCCACTTT. As protein: CASSSQGHNSPLHF.

J is TRBJ2-1 and V is TRBV19; 13 nucleotides match TRBD2. Germline assignment: CDR1 LNHDA and CDR2 SQIVND (reference sequence). The CDR3 loop spans 18 amino acids. J lost 4 bases, V lost 0 bases, and 6 bases had no gene match. This CDR3 reads CASSIDSGLAGAYNEQFF. The CDR3 DNA sequence: TGTGCCAGTAGTATAGATTCCGGACTAGCGGGGGCTTACAATGAGCAGTTCTTC.

The chain carries TRBV7-9 and TRBJ1-3; 8 bases fit TRBD1. Germline V gene data show CDR1 as SEHNR and CDR2 as FQNEAQ (reference sequence). V trimming: 5 bases; J trimming: 1 base; junction bases outside the gene matches: 4. The CDR3 loop spans 15 amino acids. This chain's CDR3 is CASSRQGSSGNTIYF. The CDR3 DNA is TGTGCCAGCAGCCGACAGGGGTCGTCTGGAAACACCATATATTTT.

The chain employs TRBV7-9 and TRBJ2-7; D is possibly TRBD2 (5 bases). There are 14 residues in the CDR3. Trimming removed 5 bases from V and 8 bases from J, with 19 bases in between. Germline V gene data show CDR1 as SEHNR and CDR2 as FQNEAQ (reference sequence). CDR3 loop: CASSEVHWTSQQYF. The CDR3 DNA reads as TGTGCCAGCAGCGAAGTCCATTGGACTTCACAGCAGTACTTC.

The V gene is TRBV7-9, the J gene TRBJ1-6; D may be TRBD1 (6 bases). V was cut by 7 bases and J by 7 bases, with 11 bases left in between. Germline CDR1 reads SEHNR; CDR2 reads FQNEAQ (reference sequence). CDR3 length equals 13 residues. CDR3: CASTTGNNSPLHF. The CDR3, as DNA: TGTGCCAGCACCACAGGGAACAATTCACCCCTCCACTTT.

V is TRBV6-5 and J is TRBJ2-7; 8 bases match TRBD1. The germline V gene encodes CDR1 MNHEY and CDR2 SVGAGI. V lost 7 bases, J lost 2 bases, and 4 bases stayed unmatched. CDR3 length equals 13 residues. The DNA of the CDR3 is TGTGCCAGCAAATCGGGACAGGCCTACGAGCAGTACTTC. It yields the protein CASKSGQAYEQYF.

Only one count was recorded for this clone. This chain uses TRBV27 with TRBJ2-7; D possibly corresponds to TRBD2 (5 bases). The germline V gene encodes CDR1 MNHEY and CDR2 SMNVEV (reference sequence). Between the trimmed V and J ends, which lost 2 bases and 0 bases, there was a span of 11 bases. CDR3 length: 15 residues. CDR3 nucleotides: TGTGCCAGCAGTTTACGAGCGGAGAGCTCCTACGAGCAGTACTTC. Protein: CASSLRAESSYEQYF.

CDR3 protein: CASSPSGESSYEQYF. The CDR3 region has the DNA TGTGCCAGCAGTCCCTCGGGGGAAAGCTCCTACGAGCAGTACTTC. The rearrangement uses TRBV9 and TRBJ2-7; tentatively, D is TRBD2 (6 bases). V was clipped by 5 bases and J by 0 bases, with 15 bases between them. The germline V gene encodes CDR1 SGDLS and CDR2 YYNGEE. There are 15 residues in the CDR3.

This chain uses TRBV7-2 with TRBJ2-7; the D gene is possibly TRBD1 (5 bases). V lost 1 base, J lost 2 bases, and 12 bases lay in between. The CDR3 is 15 residues long. Per germline, CDR1 SGHTA and CDR2 FQGNSA. The CDR3, as DNA: TGTGCCAGCAGCTTAGGGTCCCAGGGTGCCTACGAGCAGTACTTC. It translates to CASSLGSQGAYEQYF.

The V call is TRBV2, the J call TRBJ1-6, with D perhaps matching TRBD1 (6 bases). V was clipped by 7 bases and J by 0 bases, with 10 bases between them. Germline V gene data show CDR1 as SNHLY and CDR2 as FYNNEI. The CDR3 loop spans 15 amino acids. CDR3 loop: CASNGQSSYNSPLHF. DNA for the CDR3: TGTGCCAGCAATGGACAGAGCTCCTATAATTCACCCCTCCACTTT.

The V gene is TRBV27, the J gene TRBJ2-7; 7 bases fit TRBD1. Germline trimming cut 6 bases from V and 2 bases from J; bases unmatched to any gene: 7. Germline V lookup: CDR1 MNHEY, CDR2 SMNVEV (reference sequence). There are 14 residues in the CDR3. The CDR3 is CASSLGTETYEQYF. CDR3 DNA sequence: TGTGCCAGCAGCCTAGGGACAGAAACCTACGAGCAGTACTTC.

The V and J genes are TRBV6-2 or TRBV6-3 and TRBJ1-6; 7 bases match TRBD1. V dropped 5 bases and J dropped 11; count of bases not matched to a gene: 6. Germline V gene sequence: CDR1 MNHEY, CDR2 SVGEGT. The CDR3 sequence is 13 residues long. The CDR3 region has the DNA TGTGCCAGCAGTAATATACAGGGGACACCCCTCCACTTT. This sequence encodes CASSNIQGTPLHF.

The chain is built from TRBV12-3 or TRBV12-4 and TRBJ2-7, with D possibly TRBD2 on 6 matching bases. The V end was cut by 9 bases, the J end by 2 bases, with 14 bases between. The CDR3 loop spans 13 amino acids. The CDR3 DNA follows: TGTGCCAGTGGCGAGGGAGGAACCTACGAGCAGTACTTC. It yields the protein CASGEGGTYEQYF.